This TCR beta chain was obtained from a study of cytomegalovirus exposure and HLA in healthy donors. Study summary: Drawn from HLA-typed donors, 65 million to 100 million unique TCRs were held in an early data release. Whole-study results and caveats: The study listed 164 cytomegalovirus-associated TCR beta chains. Rarity marked most TCR sequences, yet some public TCRs occurred in many donors.

PCR involved 60 Vbeta and 13 Jbeta primers. TCRdb keeps only in-frame clones here, not all; method: immunoSEQ multiplex PCR. Of some 190,000 clones in the sample, over 75% are singletons; the top ten hold about 2.1%. The CDR3 has 13 residues. Germline CDR1 and CDR2: MNHEY and SMNVEV (reference sequence). About this clone: The antigen is not known.

The J gene is TRBJ2-5, the V gene TRBV27; D is possibly TRBD1 (5 bases). Near its end, the DNA agrees better with TRBJ2-7, so the J call may be wrong. The material sequenced was PBMCs. The clonotype comes from a woman aged 25 to 45 in good health and CMV-seronegative. The CDR3 bases are TGTGCCAGCAGTCCCGGACAACGCTACGAGCAGTACTTC. Its translation: CASSPGQRYEQYF.